Listed below are T cell receptor beta chains from one sample, sequenced in a study of cytomegalovirus exposure and HLA in healthy donors. The protocol was immunoSEQ multiplex PCR, while the TCRdb copy is restricted to in-frame clones and leaves out a portion. The sample carries 150,000 to 200,000 clones, roughly 80% recorded once. Sequencing was done on a sample of PBMCs. These receptors were taken from a male donor in good health and CMV-seronegative. Both conserved end residues are part of each CDR3. The D gene is left open where the match is weak. Clone size, where shown, is once, few, many, or a class for clones that have expanded.

J,V,D,size,DNA,CDR3
TRBJ2-7,TRBV28,NA,NA,TGTGCCAGCAGCCGGACAACAACCTACGAGCAGTACTTC,CASSRTTTYEQYF
TRBJ1-4,TRBV30,TRBD1,NA,TGTGCCTGGAGTGCTGGGACAGCTTCTAATGAAAAACTGTTTTTT,CAWSAGTASNEKLFF
TRBJ1-1,TRBV19,NA,NA,TGTGCCAGTAGTATGACAGGTTATGCCACTGAAGCTTTCTTT,CASSMTGYATEAFF
TRBJ1-2,TRBV6-5,NA,NA,TGTGCCAGCAGTTTGGGGTGGTCTTCAGGGCCTGGCTACACCTTC,CASSLGWSSGPGYTF
TRBJ2-1,TRBV13,NA,NA,TGTGCCAGCAGCTTTAAAGTGGGCGTCAATGAGCAGTTCTTC,CASSFKVGVNEQFF
TRBJ2-2,TRBV5-1,NA,NA,TGCGCCAGCAGCTTTAACCCGGCGAACACCGGGGAGCTGTTTTTT,CASSFNPANTGELFF
TRBJ1-1,TRBV28,TRBD1,NA,TGTGCCAGCAGGGGACAGTTTGAAGCTTTCTTT,CASRGQFEAFF
TRBJ2-1,TRBV27,NA,NA,TGTGCCAGCAGTCTGGACTTGAGCTACAATGAGCAGTTCTTC,CASSLDLSYNEQFF
TRBJ2-5,TRBV11-1,NA,NA,TGTGCCAGCGGACGGGACTTCCTTTACTCAGAGACCCAGTACTTC,CASGRDFLYSETQYF
TRBJ1-1,TRBV6-1,NA,NA,TGTGCCAGCAGTGAAGGGTTGGGGGGTACTGAAGCTTTCTTT,CASSEGLGGTEAFF
TRBJ2-7,TRBV5-1,NA,NA,TGCGCCAGCAGCTTGGCCTCGGAGTACGAGCAGTACTTC,CASSLASEYEQYF
TRBJ1-2,TRBV7-9,TRBD1,NA,TGTGCCAGCAGCTTAAGCCCAAGGACAGGGGATGGCTACACCTTC,CASSLSPRTGDGYTF
TRBJ2-7,TRBV2,TRBD1,NA,TGTGCCAGCAGCCAGTTGGGACAGAGCTCCTACGAGCAGTACTTC,CASSQLGQSSYEQYF
TRBJ2-5,TRBV5-1,NA,NA,TGCGCCAGCAGCTTCGGACAGTACCAAGAGACCCAGTACTTC,CASSFGQYQETQYF
TRBJ1-1,TRBV10-3,TRBD1,NA,TGTGCCATCAGTGAGCCAAACACAGGGGGCGGCAGCTACTTT,CAISEPNTGGGSYF
TRBJ2-7,TRBV6-5,TRBD1,NA,TGTGCCAGCAGTTACTCGGGACAGGCCGACTTC,CASSYSGQADF
TRBJ1-4,TRBV19,TRBD1,once,TGTGCCAGTAGTCCACACGCCGGGACAGGGCCAGAAAAACTGTTTTTT,CASSPHAGTGPEKLFF
TRBJ2-1,TRBV7-3,TRBD1,once,TGTGCCAGCAGCTTTACCGGGACAGGGGGTGGCGATGAGCAGTTCTTC,CASSFTGTGGGDEQFF
TRBJ1-6,TRBV11-2,NA,NA,TGTGCCAGCAGCTTAAGACTGGATAATTCACCCCTCCACTTT,CASSLRLDNSPLHF
TRBJ2-5,TRBV4-1,NA,few,TGCGCCAGCAGCCCCGGGCCGGCCGCGGGACAAGAGACCCAGTACTTC,CASSPGPAAGQETQYF
TRBJ1-5,TRBV6-5,NA,NA,TGTGCCAGCAGTTACCTCGGCAGGAATCAGCCCCAGCATTTT,CASSYLGRNQPQHF
TRBJ2-4,TRBV7-3,NA,few,TGTGCCAGCAGCTTAACCAGGGTGAACATTCAGTACTTC,CASSLTRVNIQYF
TRBJ1-2,TRBV28,NA,NA,TGTGCCAGCAGTTTCGAGAGAGGAGGGGTTCGTGGCTACACCTTC,CASSFERGGVRGYTF
TRBJ1-2,TRBV9,TRBD1,NA,TGTGCCAGCAGCACCGGGACAGGAGCTAACTATGGCTACACCTTC,CASSTGTGANYGYTF
TRBJ1-2,TRBV5-4,TRBD1,NA,TGTGCCAGCAGCTCCCGGGACAGGGGATACTATGGCTACACCTTC,CASSSRDRGYYGYTF
TRBJ2-5,TRBV6-5,NA,NA,TGTGCCAGCAGTCGGGGTGGGGAGACCCAGTACTTC,CASSRGGETQYF
TRBJ2-2,TRBV5-1,NA,once,TGCGCCAGCAGCTTAGAAAGCTTCACCGGGGAGCTGTTTTTT,CASSLESFTGELFF
TRBJ2-7,TRBV10-3,TRBD1,NA,TGTGCCATCAGGGATTGGACAGGGGGCTCCTACGAGCAGTACTTC,CAIRDWTGGSYEQYF
TRBJ2-3,TRBV30,NA,NA,TGTGCCTGGAGTATCAGTACAAGCACAGATACGCAGTATTTT,CAWSISTSTDTQYF
TRBJ2-7,TRBV7-9,NA,few,TGTGCCAGCAGCTTCACAGGGCTAGCCTACGAGCAGTACTTC,CASSFTGLAYEQYF
TRBJ2-7,TRBV15,NA,once,TGTGCCACCAGCAGAGATATTGGTCCGCGCGAGCAGTACTTC,CATSRDIGPREQYF
TRBJ1-4,TRBV2,NA,NA,TGTGCCAGCAAATGGGCGGGTTCTAATGAAAAACTGTTTTTT,CASKWAGSNEKLFF
TRBJ1-1,TRBV2,NA,NA,TGTGCCAGCAGTGAAAGGTTAGGGGAGAACACTGAAGCTTTCTTT,CASSERLGENTEAFF
TRBJ2-3,TRBV4-1,TRBD1,NA,TGCGCCAGCAGCCAAGCACGAAGGGGGACAGGGGTCACAGATACGCAGTATTTT,CASSQARRGTGVTDTQYF
TRBJ2-5,TRBV14,TRBD2,NA,TGTGCCAGCAGCCCCCGGACTAGCGGGGGGACCCAGTACTTC,CASSPRTSGGTQYF
TRBJ2-5,TRBV11-3,NA,few,TGTGCCAGCAGCTTAGATGGAGGGCGGACCCAGTACTTC,CASSLDGGRTQYF
TRBJ2-5,TRBV27,NA,NA,TGTGCCAGCAGTTCGTCCGGGTTAACTCAGTACTTC,CASSSSGLTQYF
TRBJ2-7,TRBV7-9,NA,once,TGTGCCATCGGGGGAGAGCACCTTAACTACGAGCAGTACTTC,CAIGGEHLNYEQYF
TRBJ2-3,TRBV10-3,TRBD2,NA,TGTGCCATCGGAGAGCCTAGCGGGAGGGGTGCAGATACGCAGTATTTT,CAIGEPSGRGADTQYF
TRBJ1-3,TRBV15,TRBD1,NA,TGTGCCACCAGCAGACAAGACAGGGTAGGGCCCTCTGGAAACACCATATATTTT,CATSRQDRVGPSGNTIYF
TRBJ2-7,TRBV11-3,NA,NA,TGTGCCAGCAGCTTAGATGCGGCCAGCGAGCAGTACTTC,CASSLDAASEQYF
TRBJ1-3,TRBV7-2,NA,few,TGTGCCAGCAGCTTCACGACTTTCAGGGGTACTGGAAACACCATATATTTT,CASSFTTFRGTGNTIYF
TRBJ2-4,TRBV5-4,NA,NA,TGTGCCAGCAGCCCTTTTGAGGTAGCCAAAAACATTCAGTACTTC,CASSPFEVAKNIQYF
TRBJ1-1,TRBV19,TRBD1,NA,TGTGCCAGTAGTAGCATACAGGGGTCGGTCACTGAAGCTTTCTTT,CASSSIQGSVTEAFF
TRBJ2-3,TRBV7-2,NA,NA,TGTGCCAGCAGCTTATCGAGTTCCCTAGTAACGCAGTATTTT,CASSLSSSLVTQYF
TRBJ2-7,TRBV14,TRBD2,NA,TGTGCCAGCAGCCACAGACTAGCGGGGGGTATGGAGCAGTACTTC,CASSHRLAGGMEQYF
TRBJ1-5,TRBV7-9,TRBD1,NA,TGTGCCAGCAGCCTTCAAGGGACAGGGAGCAATCAGCCCCAGCATTTT,CASSLQGTGSNQPQHF
TRBJ1-1,TRBV7-9,NA,NA,TGTTCCAGCTCTATAAGCGGGGGAACTGAAGCTTTCTTT,CSSSISGGTEAFF
TRBJ2-7,TRBV25-1,NA,NA,TGTGCCAGCAGCGTCAGGAACGAGCAGTACTTC,CASSVRNEQYF
TRBJ1-5,TRBV19,NA,NA,TGTGCCAGTAGTACCAATAGCAATCAGCCCCAGCATTTT,CASSTNSNQPQHF
TRBJ2-5,TRBV19,NA,NA,TGTGCCAGTAGTATAGGCGAGGGTTCGGAGACCCAGTACTTC,CASSIGEGSETQYF
TRBJ2-3,TRBV11-2,NA,few,TGTGCCAGCAGCAAGGCTGGGGGGAGTCTCTCAGATACGCAGTATTTT,CASSKAGGSLSDTQYF